The clone carrying this T cell receptor (beta chain) turned up a few times. What it binds is not known. The entry originates in a study of T-cell memory formation after mild COVID-19. Study outcomes and limitations: CD4+ clones that contracted lay mainly in CM and EM; CD8+ ones lay in EMRA.

Trimming cost V 4 bases and J 13 bases; bases outside gene matches: 8. Germline V CDR1 and CDR2: SGHDT, YYEEEE. The CDR3 has 12 amino acids. A 5'RACE reaction primed in the constant segment made cDNA libraries of TCR alpha and TCR beta, and these carried sample barcodes and UMIs. Each CDR3 protein gets one entry after TCRdb re-called the 5' RACE reads with MiXCR. The repertoire has 500,000 to 550,000 distinct CDR3 sequences, around 21% of them found once; the top ten carry roughly an eighth. V is TRBV5-6 and J is TRBJ2-3, with 8 bases aligning to TRBD2. Sequencing used PBMCs or a T cell subset sorted from them (not recorded which). The source of this sequence is an adult woman who had mild COVID-19 (a few samples of this study predate the infection). Cell type and time point are not known. CDR3 bases: TGTGCCAGCAGCCGGGGGGGGGATAGAGAGTATTTT. It yields the protein CASSRGGDREYF.